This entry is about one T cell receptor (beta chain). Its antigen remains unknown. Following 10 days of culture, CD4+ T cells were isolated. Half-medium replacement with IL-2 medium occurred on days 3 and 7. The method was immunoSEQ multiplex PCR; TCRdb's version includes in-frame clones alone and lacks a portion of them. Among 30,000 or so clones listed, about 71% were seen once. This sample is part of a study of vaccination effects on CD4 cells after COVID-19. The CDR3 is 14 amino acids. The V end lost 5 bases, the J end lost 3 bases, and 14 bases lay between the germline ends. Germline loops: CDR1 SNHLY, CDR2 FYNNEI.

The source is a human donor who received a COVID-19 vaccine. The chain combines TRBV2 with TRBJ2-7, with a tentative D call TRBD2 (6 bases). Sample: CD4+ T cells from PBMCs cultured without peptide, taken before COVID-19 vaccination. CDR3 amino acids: CASSLGAGNYEQYF. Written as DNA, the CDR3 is TGTGCCAGCAGTCTCGGGGCGGGGAACTACGAGCAGTACTTC.